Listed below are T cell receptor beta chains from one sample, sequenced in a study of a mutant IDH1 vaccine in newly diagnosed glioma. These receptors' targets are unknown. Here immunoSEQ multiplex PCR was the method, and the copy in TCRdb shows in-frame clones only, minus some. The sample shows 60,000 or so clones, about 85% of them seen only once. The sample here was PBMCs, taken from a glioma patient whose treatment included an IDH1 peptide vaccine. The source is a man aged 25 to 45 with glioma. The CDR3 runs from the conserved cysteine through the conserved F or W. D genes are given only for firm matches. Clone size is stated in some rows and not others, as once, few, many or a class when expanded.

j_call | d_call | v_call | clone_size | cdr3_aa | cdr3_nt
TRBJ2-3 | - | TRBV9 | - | CASSVEGADTQYF | TGTGCCAGCAGCGTAGAGGGGGCAGATACGCAGTATTTT
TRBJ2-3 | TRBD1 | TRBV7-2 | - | CASSALQGRTQYF | TGTGCCAGCAGCGCTCTACAGGGGCGTACGCAGTATTTT
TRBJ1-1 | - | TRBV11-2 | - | CASSSQTANTEAFF | TGTGCCAGCAGCTCACAGACAGCGAACACTGAAGCTTTCTTT
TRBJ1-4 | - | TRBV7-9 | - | CASSFPSTTNEKLFF | TGTGCCAGCAGCTTTCCTTCTACAACTAATGAAAAACTGTTTTTT
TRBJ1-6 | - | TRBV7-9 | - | CASSNAPQDILHF | TGTGCCAGCAGCAATGCCCCCCAGGACATCCTCCACTTT
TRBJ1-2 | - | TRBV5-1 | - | CASSFRLGGYTF | TGCGCCAGCAGCTTTCGTTTGGGGGGCTACACCTTC
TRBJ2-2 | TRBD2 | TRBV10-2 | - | CGGAKTSGGGNTGELFF | TGCGGCGGGGCGAAGACTAGCGGGGGTGGAAACACCGGGGAGCTGTTTTTT
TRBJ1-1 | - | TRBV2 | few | CASYRAPNTEAFF | TGTGCCAGCTACAGGGCCCCAAACACTGAAGCTTTCTTT
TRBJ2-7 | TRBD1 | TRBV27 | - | CASRPLSGGEQYF | TGTGCCAGCAGGCCGCTTTCAGGGGGAGAGCAGTACTTC
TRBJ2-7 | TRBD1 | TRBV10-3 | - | CAISGTGGSYEQYF | TGTGCCATCAGTGGGACAGGGGGTTCCTACGAGCAGTACTTC
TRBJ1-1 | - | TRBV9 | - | CASNALGTEAFF | TGTGCCAGCAACGCCTTGGGGACTGAAGCTTTCTTT
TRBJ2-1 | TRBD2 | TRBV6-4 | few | CASSDSGGDYNEQFF | TGTGCCAGCAGTGACAGCGGGGGGGACTACAATGAGCAGTTCTTC
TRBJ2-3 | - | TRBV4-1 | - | CASSQEGQSTDTQYF | TGCGCCAGCAGCCAAGAAGGGCAGAGCACAGATACGCAGTATTTT
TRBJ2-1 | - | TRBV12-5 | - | CASGLARQAAYNEQFF | TGTGCTAGTGGTTTGGCCCGGCAAGCCGCCTACAATGAGCAGTTCTTC
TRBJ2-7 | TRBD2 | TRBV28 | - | CASSNGLAPYEQYF | TGTGCCAGCAGCAACGGACTAGCTCCCTACGAGCAGTACTTC
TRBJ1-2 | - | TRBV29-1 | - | CSTRTDANYGYTF | TGCAGCACAAGGACAGATGCGAACTATGGCTACACCTTC
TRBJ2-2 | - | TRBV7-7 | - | CASSRGRRNTGELFF | TGTGCCAGCAGCCGGGGGCGCAGGAACACCGGGGAGCTGTTTTTT
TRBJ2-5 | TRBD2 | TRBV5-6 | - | CASSLGPIISGGGETQYF | TGTGCCAGCAGCTTGGGCCCCATAATCAGCGGGGGAGGAGAGACCCAGTACTTC
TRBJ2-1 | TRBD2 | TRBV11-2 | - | CASSKLAGGPYEQFF | TGTGCCAGCAGCAAACTAGCGGGGGGGCCATATGAGCAGTTCTTC
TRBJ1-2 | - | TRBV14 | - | CASSREVINYGYTF | TGTGCCAGCAGCCGCGAGGTTATTAACTATGGCTACACCTTC
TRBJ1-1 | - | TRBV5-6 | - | CASSLGSQGHTEAFF | TGTGCCAGCAGCTTGGGGTCCCAGGGGCACACTGAAGCTTTCTTT
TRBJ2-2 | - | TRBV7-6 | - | CASSLRGENTGELFF | TGTGCCAGCAGCTTAAGGGGGGAGAACACCGGGGAGCTGTTTTTT
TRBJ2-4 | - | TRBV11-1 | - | CASSSGVAKNVQYF | TGTGCCAGCAGCTCCGGGGTAGCCAAAAACGTTCAGTACTTC
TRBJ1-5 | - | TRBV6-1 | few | CASSVWDAQPQHF | TGTGCCAGCAGTGTCTGGGACGCTCAGCCCCAGCATTTT
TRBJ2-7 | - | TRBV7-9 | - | CASSLAYTTGASYEQYF | TGTGCCAGCAGCTTAGCGTATACTACAGGAGCCTCCTACGAGCAGTACTTC
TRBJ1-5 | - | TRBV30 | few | CAWSMDTNQPQHF | TGTGCCTGGAGTATGGACACCAATCAGCCCCAGCATTTT
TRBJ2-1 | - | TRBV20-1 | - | CSAHNYNEQFF | TGCAGTGCTCACAACTACAATGAGCAGTTCTTC
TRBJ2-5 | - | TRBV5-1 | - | CASSLTAILRGIQETQYF | TGCGCCAGCAGCTTGACCGCCATCCTTCGCGGGATCCAAGAGACCCAGTACTTC
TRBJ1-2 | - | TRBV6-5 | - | CASSYRTQGRGYTF | TGTGCCAGCAGTTACCGGACCCAGGGGCGCGGCTACACCTTC
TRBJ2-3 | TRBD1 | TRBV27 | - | CASSLTGATDTQYF | TGTGCCAGCAGCCTGACAGGGGCTACAGATACGCAGTATTTT
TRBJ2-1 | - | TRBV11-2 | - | CASSLSALTLSQFF | TGTGCCAGCAGCTTATCGGCTCTTACCCTATCGCAGTTCTTC
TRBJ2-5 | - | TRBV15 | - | CATSSHDVGSGGEQYF | TGTGCCACCAGCAGTCACGACGTAGGGTCTGGGGGAGAGCAGTACTTC
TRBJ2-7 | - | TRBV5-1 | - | CASSLGLGFSYEQYF | TGCGCCAGCAGCTTGGGTTTAGGCTTCTCCTACGAGCAGTACTTC
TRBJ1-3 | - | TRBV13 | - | CASSQGYSAYGNTIYF | TGTGCCAGCAGCCAAGGGTATTCGGCGTACGGAAACACCATATATTTT
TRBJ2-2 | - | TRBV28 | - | CASSFLQGRTGELFF | TGTGCCAGCAGTTTTCTACAGGGGAGGACCGGGGAGCTGTTTTTT
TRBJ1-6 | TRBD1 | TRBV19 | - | CASSDREDSPLHF | TGTGCCAGTAGTGACAGGGAAGATTCACCCCTCCACTTT
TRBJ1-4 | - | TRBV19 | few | CASSHREPNEKLFF | TGTGCCAGTAGCCACAGGGAACCCAATGAAAAACTGTTTTTT
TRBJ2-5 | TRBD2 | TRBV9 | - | CASSPAGETQYF | TGTGCCAGCAGCCCAGCGGGGGAGACCCAGTACTTC
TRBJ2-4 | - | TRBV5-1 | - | CASRVNQAKNIQYF | TGCGCCAGCAGAGTCAACCAAGCCAAAAACATTCAGTACTTC
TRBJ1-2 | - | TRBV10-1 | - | CASSESTLLGYGYTF | TGCGCCAGCAGTGAGTCGACCCTCCTGGGCTATGGCTACACCTTC
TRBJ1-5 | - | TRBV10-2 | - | CASSVRDSNQPQHF | TGCGCCAGCAGTGTCAGGGATTCCAATCAGCCCCAGCATTTT
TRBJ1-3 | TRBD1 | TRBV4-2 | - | CASSQVDRGGNTIYF | TGTGCCAGCAGCCAAGTCGACAGGGGTGGAAACACCATATATTTT
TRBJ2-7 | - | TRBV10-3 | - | CAISEFPQGDEQYF | TGTGCCATCAGTGAGTTCCCCCAGGGAGACGAGCAGTACTTC
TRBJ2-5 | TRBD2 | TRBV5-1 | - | CASSLGTSGGLQETQYF | TGCGCCAGCAGCCTGGGGACTAGCGGGGGGCTCCAAGAGACCCAGTACTTC
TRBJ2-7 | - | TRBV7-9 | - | CASSLGSGMGREQYF | TGTGCCAGCAGCTTAGGTTCAGGGATGGGGCGCGAGCAGTACTTC
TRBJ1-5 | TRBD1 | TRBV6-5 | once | CASSPDRVQHF | TGTGCCAGCAGCCCGGACAGGGTGCAGCATTTT